Following are 3 T cell receptor beta chains from one sample sequenced in a study of tumor-infiltrating lymphocytes in primary liver carcinoma. The template, around 540 ng total RNA, yielded TCR beta cDNA made with a constant-region primer. Slightly modified ARM-PCR served as the procedure for the TCR beta libraries. These libraries came from three rounds of nested multiplex PCR. TRBV1-TRBV30 forward primers and a C-beta reverse primer were used in the first two PCR rounds, which each ran for about 11 cycles. In TCRdb, the multiplex PCR reads were re-called with MiXCR into one record per CDR3 protein. The sample lists 75,000 to 80,000 distinct CDR3 sequences, roughly 71% occurring once. Unsorted bulk tissue, about 17-33 mg of it, served as the source for co-extraction of RNA and DNA. The sequencing sample was made of tumor-adjacent normal liver tissue. The receptor source for this set is a man aged 35-49 years with primary liver carcinoma and hepatitis B virus infection.

For this clonotype: A read error may be the cause here, since a much bigger clone is one base away. This chain uses TRBV30 with TRBJ2-1; the D gene is possibly TRBD2 (6 bases). Per the germline V gene, CDR1 is GTSNPN and CDR2 is SVGIG (reference sequence). This CDR3 has 17 residues. CDR3 nucleotide sequence: TGTGCCTGGAGCGGCCCGAGGGACTTAAGCTCCTACATTGAGCAGTTCTTC. Its translation is CAWSGPRDLSSYIEQFF.

Remarks on this clonotype: The junction and the germline gene differ at one end; a read error may be behind it. The V and J genes are TRBV7-8 and TRBJ2-1; D gene unclear. The CDR3 is 16 amino acids. Germline V gene lookup returns CDR1 SGHVS and CDR2 FQNEAQ. The CDR3 DNA reads as TGTGCCAGCAACTCTGATTTCGGCGGTACCTACAATGAGCGGTTCTTC. Its protein product is CASNSDFGGTYNERFF.

This clonotype was observed once. Just one base apart from a much larger clone, this may be a read error. This chain links TRBV5-1 with TRBJ2-1; 7 bases align to TRBD2. In germline, CDR1 is SGHRS, CDR2 YFSETQ. The CDR3 has 13 amino acids. V was clipped by 4 bases and J by 8 bases; unmatched bases: 6. CDR3 in amino acids: CASSVTSQDEQFF. The CDR3 DNA reads TGCGCCAGCAGCGTGACTAGCCAGGATGAGCAGTTCTTC. Combining the CDR3 with reference TRBV5-1 and TRBJ2-1 gives the whole variable domain KAGVTQTPRYLIKTRGQQVTLSCSPISGHRSVSWYQQTPGQGLQFLFEYFSETQRNKGNFPGRFSGRQFSNSRSEMNVSTLELGDSALYLCASSVTSQDEQFFGPGTRLTVL.